Listed below are T cell receptor beta chains from one sample, sequenced in a study of T cell changes during pregnancy in multiple sclerosis. TCRdb keeps only in-frame clones here, not all; method: immunoSEQ multiplex PCR. This sample has tens of thousands of clones, with approximately 92% found just once. Sequencing was performed on peripheral blood, taken in the third trimester of pregnancy. The origin of the receptors is a female donor in good health, enrolled as a control in a pregnancy study. Each CDR3 is given with its conserved first and last residue. The D gene is left open where the match is weak. The listing skips clone size in some rows; elsewhere it reads once, few, many or a size class.

j_call clone_size d_call v_call cdr3_nt cdr3_aa
TRBJ1-1 . . TRBV27 TGTGCCAGCAGTTTATACGGGGGTGGGGAAGCTTTCTTT CASSLYGGGEAFF
TRBJ1-4 . . TRBV7-8 TGTGCCAGCAGCTTAGAAGGGGCGCAAGAAAAACTGTTTTTT CASSLEGAQEKLFF
TRBJ2-4 . TRBD2 TRBV11-2 TGTGCCAGCAGCTTAGCAGCGGGGGGAAAAAACATTCAGTACTTC CASSLAAGGKNIQYF
TRBJ2-3 . . TRBV5-1 TGCGCCAGCAGCTTCCGGGACTCCAGCCTGGGGGATACGCAGTATTTT CASSFRDSSLGDTQYF
TRBJ1-3 . TRBD1 TRBV29-1 TGCAGCGTTGAAAATATGCGTGCGGACAGGGCCGGAAACACCATATATTTT CSVENMRADRAGNTIYF
TRBJ1-5 . TRBD1 TRBV2 TGTGCCAGCAGCGGACAGGGAAATAGCAATCAGCCCCAGCATTTT CASSGQGNSNQPQHF
TRBJ2-5 . . TRBV10-3 TGTGCCATCAGTGAGGGGGGGGCTCAAGAGACCCAGTACTTC CAISEGGAQETQYF
TRBJ1-3 . . TRBV6-1 TGTGCCAGCAGTGAACTAAGAGCCTCTGGAAACACCATATATTTT CASSELRASGNTIYF
TRBJ2-1 . . TRBV2 TGTGCCAGCGGGGCTGAGAAGAGCTCCTACAATGAGCAGTTCTTC CASGAEKSSYNEQFF
TRBJ2-4 . . TRBV28 TGTGCCAGCAGTCCTACGGGATTAGCCAAAAACATTCAGTACTTC CASSPTGLAKNIQYF
TRBJ1-5 . . TRBV18 TGTGCCAGCTCACGACAGGGCAATCAGCCCCAGCATTTT CASSRQGNQPQHF
TRBJ1-1 . TRBD1 TRBV9 TGTGCCAGCAGCGTAGACCTCCCTGGGACACAGGGGTTCCGGAACACTGAAGCTTTCTTT CASSVDLPGTQGFRNTEAFF
TRBJ2-3 . TRBD2 TRBV5-1 TGCGCCAGCTTGGGGGGAGGGTCAGATACGCAGTATTTT CASLGGGSDTQYF
TRBJ2-2 . TRBD1 TRBV28 TGTGCCAGCAGTTTACCCAACAGGGGCACCGGGGAGCTGTTTTTT CASSLPNRGTGELFF
TRBJ1-6 . . TRBV5-6 TGTGCCAGCAGAGCCGGTACAGACGGTAGGTCACCCCTCCACTTT CASRAGTDGRSPLHF
TRBJ2-2 . . TRBV11-2 TGTGCCGGGGGGTACCAGAACACCGGGGAGCTGTTTTTT CAGGYQNTGELFF
TRBJ2-3 . TRBD2 TRBV9 TGTGCCAGCAGCGTAGAGGTGCGGGAGAGTCAAGATACGCAGTATTTT CASSVEVRESQDTQYF
TRBJ2-7 once TRBD1 TRBV18 TGTGCCAGCTCCCCCGGGACAGGGTACGAGCAGTACTTC CASSPGTGYEQYF
TRBJ1-5 . TRBD1 TRBV7-8 TGTGCCAGCGGACCGGGACAGGGGCTCTCGCATCAGCCCCAGCATTTT CASGPGQGLSHQPQHF
TRBJ2-7 few . TRBV28 TGTGCCAGCAGCCCCGGAGGAGGGCCCTCCTACGAGCAGTACTTC CASSPGGGPSYEQYF
TRBJ2-2 . . TRBV19 TGTGCCAGTAGTATAACTAGAACCGGGGAGCTGTTTTTT CASSITRTGELFF
TRBJ1-1 once . TRBV19 TGTGCCAGTAGAGCGCGGGAGGCAGCTTTCTTT CASRAREAAFF
TRBJ1-2 . . TRBV4-3 TGCGCCAGCAGCCAGGAGGTTACAGCTAACTATGGCTACACCTTC CASSQEVTANYGYTF
TRBJ2-7 . TRBD1 TRBV6-6 TGTGCCAGCACATCGTCGGGACAGGGGACCTACGAGCAGTACTTC CASTSSGQGTYEQYF
TRBJ1-2 . TRBD1 TRBV5-6 TGTGCCAGCAGCTCGGGGACAGTTTCATATGGCTACACCTTC CASSSGTVSYGYTF
TRBJ2-7 . TRBD2 TRBV6-1 TGTGCCAGCAGGCTAAATCGGCTAGCGGACTACGAGCAGTACTTC CASRLNRLADYEQYF
TRBJ2-3 . . TRBV6-5 TGTGCCAGCAGTTACCGAGGTGCAGATACGCAGTATTTT CASSYRGADTQYF
TRBJ1-2 once TRBD1 TRBV29-1 TGCAGCGTTGAACCGGGGACAGCTAAATATGGCTACACCTTC CSVEPGTAKYGYTF
TRBJ2-1 once TRBD1 TRBV6-1 TGTGCCAGCAGTTCCGGGACAGGGACCTACAATGAGCAGTTCTTC CASSSGTGTYNEQFF
TRBJ2-7 . TRBD1 TRBV7-6 TGTGCCAGCAGCTACAGGGGTCACGAGCAGTACTTC CASSYRGHEQYF
TRBJ2-7 . . TRBV7-9 TGTGCCAGCAGCTCCTACCAGGGGGGTAACTCCTACGAGCAGTACTTC CASSSYQGGNSYEQYF
TRBJ1-1 . . TRBV25-1 TGTGCCAGCAGTGAGGGCAGGGCTGAAGCTTTCTTT CASSEGRAEAFF
TRBJ2-3 . TRBD2 TRBV7-2 TGTGCCAGCAGCTTTCCACTAGCGGGAGATATTGGTGGTACAGATACGCAGTATTTT CASSFPLAGDIGGTDTQYF
TRBJ2-7 . . TRBV30 TGTGCCTGGAGTTTGGGCCCAAGGTCCCCCTACGAGCAGTACTTC CAWSLGPRSPYEQYF
TRBJ2-7 . TRBD1 TRBV19 TGTGCCAGTAGCCGGGACAGGGGCCCACCCCCCCATTACGAGCAGTACTTC CASSRDRGPPPHYEQYF
TRBJ1-1 . TRBD1 TRBV5-6 TGTGCCAGCAGCCCGACGGGACAGCTCTACACTGAAGCTTTCTTT CASSPTGQLYTEAFF
TRBJ1-2 few . TRBV27 TGTGCCAGCAGTTTGCGGGGGGGGCAGGATGGCTACACCTTC CASSLRGGQDGYTF
TRBJ1-6 . . TRBV28 TGTGCCAGCACGAGGGTTAATTCACCCCTCCACTTT CASTRVNSPLHF
TRBJ1-2 . . TRBV30 TGTGCCTGTAGGGGCACCTATGGCTACACCTTC CACRGTYGYTF
TRBJ1-6 . TRBD1 TRBV19 TGTGCCAGTAATGGACAGGGCGGAAATTCACCCCTCCACTTT CASNGQGGNSPLHF
TRBJ1-1 . . TRBV29-1 TGCAGCGTTATACAACTGGGGAGAGCTTTCTTT CSVIQLGRAFF
TRBJ2-1 . TRBD2 TRBV19 TGTGCCAGTAGTATATTAACTAGCGGGAGTTGGAATGAGCAGTTCTTC CASSILTSGSWNEQFF
TRBJ1-4 . TRBD1 TRBV19 TGTGCCAGTAGCCGACAGGGGGCATACGAAAAACTGTTTTTT CASSRQGAYEKLFF
TRBJ1-5 . TRBD1 TRBV28 TGTGCCAGCAGTCCCGGGACAGCCCCTCAAGCCCAGCATTTT CASSPGTAPQAQHF
TRBJ2-2 . . TRBV5-1 TGCGCCAGCAGCTTGGCGGGGGAGAACACCGGGGAGCTGTTTTTT CASSLAGENTGELFF
TRBJ1-1 . . TRBV28 TGTGCCAGCAGTTTATTGCTGGGCGGGGGCACTGAAGCTTTCTTT CASSLLLGGGTEAFF
TRBJ2-2 . TRBD1 TRBV4-1 TGCGCCAGCAGGGACAGGGGAAGTGCGAACACCGGGGAGCTGTTTTTT CASRDRGSANTGELFF
TRBJ2-5 . TRBD2 TRBV9 TGTGCCAGCAGCGAGGCTAGCGGGGAGACCCAGTACTTC CASSEASGETQYF
TRBJ1-3 . . TRBV7-8 TGTGCCAGCAGCTTACCTCCTAGGGGGTCTGGAAACACCATATATTTT CASSLPPRGSGNTIYF
TRBJ2-2 . TRBD1 TRBV11-2 TGTGCCAGCACCAGGACAGGGTGGACCGGGGAGCTGTTTTTT CASTRTGWTGELFF
TRBJ1-2 . . TRBV27 TGTGCCAGCAGTCCGGTCGGGGACTCCATACCGGAAAGTCGCGGCTACACCTTC CASSPVGDSIPESRGYTF
TRBJ1-6 . . TRBV10-3 TGTGCCATCAGTGATCGTTCGGGGGGATATAATTCACCCCTCCACTTT CAISDRSGGYNSPLHF